The T cell receptor beta chain under discussion was sequenced for a study of OX40 agonist ivuxolimab in advanced cancers. About the full investigation: Ivuxolimab was an agonistic, fully human IgG2 monoclonal antibody directed against OX40 (CD134), a costimulatory receptor. Partial responses occurred in three dose-escalation patients: two with cutaneous melanoma and one with hepatocellular carcinoma. Intravenous ivuxolimab was administered to patients every 2 weeks at six dose levels: 0.01, 0.1, 0.3, 1.5, 3 and 10 mg/kg. Prior anti-PD-1, anti-PD-L1 or anti-CTLA-4 therapy was permitted, and checkpoint inhibitors had been received by about 44% of dose-escalation patients. Among the approximately 54 dose-escalation patients, around 20 had hepatocellular carcinoma, 15 or so melanoma, 9 renal cell carcinoma and 9 head and neck cancer. The purpose of peripheral TCRbeta sequencing was to test whether ivuxolimab changed TCR sequence diversity and led to clonal T-cell expansion. The paper describes the monotherapy dose-escalation part (N of about 47 patients) of the phase I trial of ivuxolimab. In the dose-escalation cohort, roughly 80% of patients were male, and the mean age was approximately 55 years, with a range of roughly 23 to 85. Results the study describes overall, beyond this receptor: Low levels of normalized T-cell clonal expansion were also shown by some nonresponding patients. In the 0.1-3.0 mg/kg groups, partial responders had among the lowest normalized peripheral clonal expansion, particularly in CD8+ T cells. At doses from 0.1 to 3.0 mg/kg, clonal expansion was seen in both CD4+ and CD8+ blood T cells between baseline and week 6. The antigen specificity of the peripheral T cells that underwent clonal expansion was not determined. After ivuxolimab, expanded clones were on average more numerous among CD8+ T cells than among CD4+ T cells.

For sequencing of the TCRbeta CDR3 region, genomic DNA was extracted from the sorted cells. TCRbeta CDR3 regions were sequenced using the immunoSEQ Assay. TCRdb took over this immuneACCESS table, retaining in-frame rearrangements with V and J assigned. Such tables are incomplete; in checked studies, under half of the missing clones stem from an unresolved V gene, and the remainder is unexplained. The table for this sample lists roughly 80,000 clones; more than 90% of them were counted only once. The biggest ten clones account for less than 0.75% of the sample. In the case of this clone: Its recognized antigen is unknown. Base qualities were left out, and no much larger clone turns up one base away.

Patients with autoimmune disease history or receiving systemic immunosuppression were excluded from the trial. Peripheral blood for TCR sequencing was drawn from every dose cohort at baseline, at cycle 4 day 1 and at cycle 7 day 1. The samples were taken from a phase I, first-in-human, multicenter, open-label dose-escalation trial of ivuxolimab. Adults with locally advanced or metastatic melanoma, renal cell, hepatocellular, or head and neck squamous cell carcinoma were enrolled in the trial. Before TCR sequencing, CD4+ T cells and CD8+ T cells were sorted from peripheral blood as separate populations. The sequence was collected from an adult with an advanced solid tumor such as melanoma, head and neck, liver or kidney cancer. The specimen comprised CD4+ or CD8+ T cells sorted from blood, sampled in a trial of the OX40 agonist ivuxolimab.

The CDR3 loop reads CASSPQGWAPGNTEAFF. The nucleotide sequence is given as TGTGCCAGCAGCCCGCAAGGTTGGGCCCCTGGGAACACTGAAGCTTTCTTT. In this chain, TRBV11-1 is recombined with TRBJ1-1; the D gene lacks a confident call. V is clipped by 5 bases and J by 1 base, and the sequence between their germline boundaries is 20 bases long. From its cysteine to its phenylalanine, the CDR3 spans 17 amino acids. Only CDR3 DNA remains: 51 bases, in frame from the first base. CDR1 and CDR2 were assigned from the germline V gene (reference sequence) as SGHAT and FQDESV. The CDR3 plus the reference TRBV11-1 and TRBJ1-1 genes for the other parts give the full variable domain: EAEVAQSPRYKITEKSQAVAFWCDPISGHATLYWYRQILGQGPELLVQFQDESVVDDSQLPKDRFSAERLKGVDSTLKIQPAELGDSAMYLCASSPQGWAPGNTEAFFGQGTRLTVV.